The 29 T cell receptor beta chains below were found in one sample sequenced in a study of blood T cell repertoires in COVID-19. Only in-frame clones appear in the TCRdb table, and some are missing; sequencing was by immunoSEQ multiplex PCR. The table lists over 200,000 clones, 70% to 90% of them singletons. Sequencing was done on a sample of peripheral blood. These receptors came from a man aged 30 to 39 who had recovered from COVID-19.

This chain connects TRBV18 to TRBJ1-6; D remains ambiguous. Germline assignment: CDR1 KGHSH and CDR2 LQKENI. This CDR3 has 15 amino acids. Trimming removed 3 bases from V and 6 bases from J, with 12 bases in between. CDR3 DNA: TGTGCCAGCTCACCGGCCAGCAGGTTTAATTCACCCCTCCACTTT. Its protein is CASSPASRFNSPLHF. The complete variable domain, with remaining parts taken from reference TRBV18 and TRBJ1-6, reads NAGVMQNPRHLVRRRGQEARLRCSPMKGHSHVYWYRQLPEEGLKFMVYLQKENIIDESGMPKERFSAEFPKEGPSILRIQQVVRGDSAAYFCASSPASRFNSPLHFGNGTRLTVT.

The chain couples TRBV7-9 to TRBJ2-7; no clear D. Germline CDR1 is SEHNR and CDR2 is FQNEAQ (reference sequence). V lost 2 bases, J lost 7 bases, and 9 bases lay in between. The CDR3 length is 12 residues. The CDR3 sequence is CASSLLTLEQYF. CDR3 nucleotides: TGTGCCAGCAGCTTATTGACACTTGAGCAGTACTTC.

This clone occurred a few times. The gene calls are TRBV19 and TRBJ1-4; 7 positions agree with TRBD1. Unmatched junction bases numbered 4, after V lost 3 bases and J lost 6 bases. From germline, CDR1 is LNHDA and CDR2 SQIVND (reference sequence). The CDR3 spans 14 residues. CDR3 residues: CASSIGGTDEKLFF. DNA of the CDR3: TGTGCCAGTAGTATTGGCGGGACAGATGAAAAACTGTTTTTT.

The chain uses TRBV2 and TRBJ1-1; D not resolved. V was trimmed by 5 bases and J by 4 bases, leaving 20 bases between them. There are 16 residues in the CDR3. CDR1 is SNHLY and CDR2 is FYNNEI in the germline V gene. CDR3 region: CASSTPGRAYGTEAFF. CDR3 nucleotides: TGTGCCAGCAGTACTCCGGGGAGGGCATACGGCACTGAAGCTTTCTTT.

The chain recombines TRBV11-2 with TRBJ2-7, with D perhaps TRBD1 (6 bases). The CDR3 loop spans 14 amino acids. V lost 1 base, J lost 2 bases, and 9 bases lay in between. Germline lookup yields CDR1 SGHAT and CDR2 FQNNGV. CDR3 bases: TGTGCCAGCAGCTTAGTCGAGGGGGCCTACGAGCAGTACTTC. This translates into CASSLVEGAYEQYF.

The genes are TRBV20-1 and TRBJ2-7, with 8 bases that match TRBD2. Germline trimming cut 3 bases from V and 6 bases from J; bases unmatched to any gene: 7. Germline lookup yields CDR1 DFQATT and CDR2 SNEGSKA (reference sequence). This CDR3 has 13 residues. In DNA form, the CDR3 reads TGCAGTGCTAGTTCAGCGGGGGCGGGCGAGCAGTACTTC. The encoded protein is CSASSAGAGEQYF.

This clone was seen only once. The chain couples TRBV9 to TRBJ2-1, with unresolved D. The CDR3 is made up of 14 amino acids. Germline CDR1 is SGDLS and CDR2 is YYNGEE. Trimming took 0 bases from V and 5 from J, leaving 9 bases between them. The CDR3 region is CASSVVTDDNEQFF. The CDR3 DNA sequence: TGTGCCAGCAGCGTAGTTACAGACGACAATGAGCAGTTCTTC.

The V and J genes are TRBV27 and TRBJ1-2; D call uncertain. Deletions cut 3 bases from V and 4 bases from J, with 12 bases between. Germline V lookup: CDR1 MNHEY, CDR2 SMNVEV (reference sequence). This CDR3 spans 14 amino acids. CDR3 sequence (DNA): TGTGCCAGCAGTTTTTACAGCGGTGGCTATGGCTACACCTTC. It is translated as CASSFYSGGYGYTF.

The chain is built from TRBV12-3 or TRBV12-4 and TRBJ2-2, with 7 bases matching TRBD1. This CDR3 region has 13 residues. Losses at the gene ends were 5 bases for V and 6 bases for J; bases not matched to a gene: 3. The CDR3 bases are TGTGCCAGCAGTGGAGACAGGGCCGGGGAGCTGTTTTTT. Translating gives CASSGDRAGELFF.

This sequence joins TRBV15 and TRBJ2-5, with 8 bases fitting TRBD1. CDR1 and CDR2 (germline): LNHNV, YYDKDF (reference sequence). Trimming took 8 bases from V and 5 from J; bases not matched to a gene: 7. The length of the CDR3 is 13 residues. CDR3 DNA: TGTGCCACCGAAAGACAGGGGCAGGAGACCCAGTACTTC. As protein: CATERQGQETQYF.

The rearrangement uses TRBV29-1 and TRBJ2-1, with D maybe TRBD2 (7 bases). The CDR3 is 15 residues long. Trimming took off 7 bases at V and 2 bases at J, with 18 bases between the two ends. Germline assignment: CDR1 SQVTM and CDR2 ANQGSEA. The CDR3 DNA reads TGCAGCGCCAAGGCCCGGGGGGCGGCCTACAATGAGCAGTTCTTC. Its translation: CSAKARGAAYNEQFF.

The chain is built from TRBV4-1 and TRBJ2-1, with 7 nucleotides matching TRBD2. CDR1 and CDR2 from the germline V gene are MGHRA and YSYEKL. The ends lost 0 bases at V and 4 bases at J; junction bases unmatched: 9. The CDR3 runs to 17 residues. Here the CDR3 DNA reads TGCGCCAGCAGCCAAGATCGTGGTGGGGGGGGATACAATGAGCAGTTCTTC. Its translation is CASSQDRGGGGYNEQFF.

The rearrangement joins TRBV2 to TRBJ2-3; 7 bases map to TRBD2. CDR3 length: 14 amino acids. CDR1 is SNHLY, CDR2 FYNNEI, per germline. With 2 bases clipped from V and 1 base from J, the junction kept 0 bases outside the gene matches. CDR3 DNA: TGTGCCAGCAGTGAAACTAGCGGCACAGATACGCAGTATTTT. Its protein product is CASSETSGTDTQYF.

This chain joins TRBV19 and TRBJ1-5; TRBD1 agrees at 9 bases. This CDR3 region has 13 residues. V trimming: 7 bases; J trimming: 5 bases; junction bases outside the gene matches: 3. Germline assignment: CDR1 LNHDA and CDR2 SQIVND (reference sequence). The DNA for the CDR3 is TGTGCCAGTAACAGACAGGGGGATCAGCCCCAGCATTTT. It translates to CASNRQGDQPQHF.

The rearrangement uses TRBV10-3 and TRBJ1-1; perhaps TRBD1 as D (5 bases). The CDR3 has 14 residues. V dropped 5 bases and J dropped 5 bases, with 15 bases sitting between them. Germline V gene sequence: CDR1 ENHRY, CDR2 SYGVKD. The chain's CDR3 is CAISQTRDSTEAFF. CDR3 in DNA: TGTGCCATCAGTCAAACCCGGGACTCGACTGAAGCTTTCTTT.

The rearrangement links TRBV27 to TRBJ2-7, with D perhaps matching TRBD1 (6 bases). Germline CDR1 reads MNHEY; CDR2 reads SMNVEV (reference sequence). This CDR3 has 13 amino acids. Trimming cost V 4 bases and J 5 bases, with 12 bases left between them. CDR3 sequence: CASSWTDGDEQYF. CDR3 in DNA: TGTGCCAGCAGTTGGACAGACGGAGACGAGCAGTACTTC.

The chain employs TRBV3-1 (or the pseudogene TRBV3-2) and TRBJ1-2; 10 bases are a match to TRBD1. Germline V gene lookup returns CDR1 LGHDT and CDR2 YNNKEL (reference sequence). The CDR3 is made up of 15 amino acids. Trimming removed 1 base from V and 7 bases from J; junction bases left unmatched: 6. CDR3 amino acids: CASSQAPGQGSGYTF. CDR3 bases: TGTGCCAGCAGCCAAGCCCCGGGACAGGGGTCTGGCTACACCTTC.

CDR3 in amino acids: CASSNRGQGGELFF. DNA for the CDR3: TGTGCCAGCAGCAACAGGGGGCAGGGCGGGGAGCTGTTTTTT. This sequence joins TRBV9 and TRBJ2-2; 9 nucleotides align to TRBD1. The CDR3 has 14 residues. V was pared by 4 bases and J by 7 bases, with 5 bases of the junction left unmatched. The germline gives CDR1 SGDLS, CDR2 YYNGEE.

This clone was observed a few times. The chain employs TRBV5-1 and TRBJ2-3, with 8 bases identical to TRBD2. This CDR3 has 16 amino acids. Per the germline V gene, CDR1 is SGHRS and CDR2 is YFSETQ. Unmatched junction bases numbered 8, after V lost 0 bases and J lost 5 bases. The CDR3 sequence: CASSLAPGGAGDTQYF. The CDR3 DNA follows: TGCGCCAGCAGCTTGGCCCCGGGGGGGGCCGGAGATACGCAGTATTTT.

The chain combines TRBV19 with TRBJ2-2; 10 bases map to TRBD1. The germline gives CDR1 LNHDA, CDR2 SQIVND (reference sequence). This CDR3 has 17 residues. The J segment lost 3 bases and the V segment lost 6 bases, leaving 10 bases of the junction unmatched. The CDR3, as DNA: TGTGCCAGTAGGCCCCAGAGGACAGGGGGTGACACCGGGGAGCTGTTTTTT. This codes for CASRPQRTGGDTGELFF.

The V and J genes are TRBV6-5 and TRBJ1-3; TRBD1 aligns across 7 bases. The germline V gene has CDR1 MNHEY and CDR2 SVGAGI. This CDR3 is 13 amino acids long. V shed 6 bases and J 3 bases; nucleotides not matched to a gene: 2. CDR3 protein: CASRGTDGNTIYF. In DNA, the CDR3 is TGTGCCAGCAGAGGGACAGATGGAAACACCATATATTTT.

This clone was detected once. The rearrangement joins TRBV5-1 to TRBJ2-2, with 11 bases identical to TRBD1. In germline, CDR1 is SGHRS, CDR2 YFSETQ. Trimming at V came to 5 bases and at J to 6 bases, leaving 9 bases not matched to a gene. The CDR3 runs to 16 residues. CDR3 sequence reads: CASRENPGQGAGELFF. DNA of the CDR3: TGCGCCAGCAGGGAGAATCCGGGACAGGGGGCCGGGGAGCTGTTTTTT.

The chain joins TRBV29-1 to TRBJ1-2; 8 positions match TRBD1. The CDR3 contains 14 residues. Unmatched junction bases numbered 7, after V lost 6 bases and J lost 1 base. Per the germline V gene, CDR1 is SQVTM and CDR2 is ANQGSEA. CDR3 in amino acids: CSVATGQGNYGYTF. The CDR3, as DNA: TGCAGCGTGGCCACAGGACAGGGTAACTATGGCTACACCTTC.

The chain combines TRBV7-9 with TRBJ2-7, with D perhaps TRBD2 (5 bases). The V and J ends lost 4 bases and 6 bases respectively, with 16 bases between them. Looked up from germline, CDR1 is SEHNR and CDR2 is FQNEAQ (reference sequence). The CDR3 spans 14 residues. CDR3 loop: CASSSQGSRSEQYF. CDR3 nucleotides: TGTGCCAGCAGCTCCCAAGGGAGCCGCTCCGAGCAGTACTTC.

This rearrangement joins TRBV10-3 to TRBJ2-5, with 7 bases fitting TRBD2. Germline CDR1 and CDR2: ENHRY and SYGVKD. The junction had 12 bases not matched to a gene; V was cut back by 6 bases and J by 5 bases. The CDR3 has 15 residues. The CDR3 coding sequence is TGTGCCATCAGCCGAGGGGCCAGCGGGGAGGAGACCCAGTACTTC. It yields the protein CAISRGASGEETQYF.

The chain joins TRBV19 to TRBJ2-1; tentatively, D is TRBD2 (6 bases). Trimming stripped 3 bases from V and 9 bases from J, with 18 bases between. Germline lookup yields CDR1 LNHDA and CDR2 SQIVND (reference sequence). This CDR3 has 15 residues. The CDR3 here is CASSIRDSQMGEQFF. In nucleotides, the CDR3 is TGTGCCAGTAGTATTCGGGACTCCCAGATGGGTGAGCAGTTCTTC. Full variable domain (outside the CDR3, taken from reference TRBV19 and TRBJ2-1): DGGITQSPKYLFRKEGQNVTLSCEQNLNHDAMYWYRQDPGQGLRLIYYSQIVNDFQKGDIAEGYSVSREKKESFPLTVTSAQKNPTAFYLCASSIRDSQMGEQFFGPGTRLTVL.

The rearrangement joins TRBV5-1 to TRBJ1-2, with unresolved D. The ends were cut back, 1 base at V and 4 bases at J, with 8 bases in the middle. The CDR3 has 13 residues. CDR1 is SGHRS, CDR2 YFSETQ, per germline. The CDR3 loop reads CASSLKTSYGYTF. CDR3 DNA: TGCGCCAGCAGCTTGAAAACTTCCTATGGCTACACCTTC.

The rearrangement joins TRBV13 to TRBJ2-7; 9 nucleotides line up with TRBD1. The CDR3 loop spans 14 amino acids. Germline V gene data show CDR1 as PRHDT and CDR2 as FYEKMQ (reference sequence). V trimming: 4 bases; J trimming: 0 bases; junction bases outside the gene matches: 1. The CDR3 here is CASSWDRASYEQYF. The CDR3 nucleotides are TGTGCCAGCAGCTGGGACAGGGCCTCCTACGAGCAGTACTTC.

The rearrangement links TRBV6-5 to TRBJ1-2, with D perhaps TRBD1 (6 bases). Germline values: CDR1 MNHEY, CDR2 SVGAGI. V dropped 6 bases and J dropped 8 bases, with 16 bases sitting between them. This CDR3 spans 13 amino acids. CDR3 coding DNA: TGTGCCAGCAGACGGCAGGGGCAGGGGGGCTACACCTTC. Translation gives CASRRQGQGGYTF.